This TCR beta chain was identified in a study of cytomegalovirus exposure and HLA in healthy donors. In the study overall: Researchers found that around 80% of 350 to 500 genotyped donors fell within the Caucasian-associated ancestry cluster. Regarding the study as a whole: Cytomegalovirus-associated TCR beta chains were listed, numbering under 200. Confirmation was obtained in vitro that a few CMV-associated chains are specific for CMV antigens.

Healthy individuals who donated bone marrow served as the donors. Trimming took off 4 bases at V and 4 bases at J, with 18 bases between the two ends. The CDR3 extends over 16 amino acids. Germline CDR1 and CDR2: SGHNT and YYREEE (reference sequence). Worth noting for this clone: Its antigen is as yet unknown.

Primers included in the PCR were 60 Vbeta and 13 Jbeta primers. Assay used: immunoSEQ multiplex PCR; TCRdb lists only in-frame clones, some missing. With about 72,000 clones in the sample, the ten largest clones hold approximately 2.9%. The sequence derives from a man in his forties or fifties in good health and CMV-seronegative. Sequenced sample: PBMCs. The rearrangement uses TRBV5-4 and TRBJ1-3, with D possibly being TRBD1 (6 bases). CDR3 in amino acids: CASSMWQGSLGNTIYF. The CDR3 nucleotides read TGTGCCAGCAGCATGTGGCAGGGGAGTCTCGGAAACACCATATATTTT.